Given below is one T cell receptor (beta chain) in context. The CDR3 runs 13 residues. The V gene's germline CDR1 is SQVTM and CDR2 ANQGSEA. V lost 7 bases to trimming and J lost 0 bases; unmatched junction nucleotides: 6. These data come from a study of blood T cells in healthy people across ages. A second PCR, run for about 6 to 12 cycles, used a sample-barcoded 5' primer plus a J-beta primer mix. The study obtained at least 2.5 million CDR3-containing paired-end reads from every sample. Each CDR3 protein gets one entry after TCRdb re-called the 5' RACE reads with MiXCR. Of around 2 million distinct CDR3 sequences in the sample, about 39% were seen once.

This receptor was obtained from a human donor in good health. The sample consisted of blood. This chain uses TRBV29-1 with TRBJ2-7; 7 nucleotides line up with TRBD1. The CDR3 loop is CSAYEGASYEQYF. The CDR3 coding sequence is TGCAGCGCTTATGAGGGGGCCTCCTACGAGCAGTACTTC.